A single sample gave rise to the 20 T cell receptor beta chains below, sequenced in a study of lymphopenia after photon versus proton radiotherapy. The assay was immunoSEQ multiplex PCR, and TCRdb's table has in-frame clones only and misses some. The sample holds some 64,000 clones; around 90% are singletons and the top ten take around 13%. Sequences were derived from peripheral blood, sampled from a patient treated with proton-based radiotherapy. The receptors originated from a man of 80 years or more with esophageal cancer.

The chain carries TRBV7-2 and TRBJ1-1; no reliable D call. This CDR3 comprises 13 residues. V was trimmed by 5 bases and J by 1 base, leaving 8 bases between them. Per the germline V gene, CDR1 is SGHTA and CDR2 is FQGNSA. CDR3 in amino acids: CASSRRGNTEAFF. The DNA for the CDR3 is TGTGCCAGCAGCCGGCGGGGGAACACTGAAGCTTTCTTT.

The V call is TRBV4-3, the J call TRBJ1-5; the D is unclear. CDR1 is LGHNA, CDR2 YSLEER, per germline. V was pared by 0 bases and J by 7 bases, with 13 bases between. CDR3 length: 15 amino acids. CDR3 sequence reads: CASSQDLVLAQPQHF. CDR3 coding DNA: TGCGCCAGCAGCCAAGATCTCGTCCTAGCCCAGCCCCAGCATTTT.

V gene TRBV5-1 combines with J gene TRBJ1-2; D might be TRBD1 (6 bases). The CDR3 loop spans 15 amino acids. V was clipped by 0 bases and J by 3 bases, with 12 bases between them. CDR1 is SGHRS and CDR2 is YFSETQ in the germline V gene. The CDR3 region is CASSLDQGQHYGYTF. The CDR3 DNA sequence: TGCGCCAGCAGCTTGGACCAGGGGCAACACTATGGCTACACCTTC.

The chain has TRBV2 and TRBJ2-2; maybe TRBD1 (6 bases). Germline CDR1 and CDR2: SNHLY and FYNNEI. V lost 6 bases and J 6 bases, leaving 11 bases between the germline ends. The CDR3 sequence is 13 residues long. The CDR3 DNA is TGTGCCAGCAGGACAGGACATTCCGGGGAGCTGTTTTTT. Protein product: CASRTGHSGELFF.

The rearrangement uses TRBV19 and TRBJ2-5, with 13 bases identical to TRBD2. Germline V gene sequence: CDR1 LNHDA, CDR2 SQIVND (reference sequence). Unmatched junction bases numbered 6, after V lost 3 bases and J lost 5 bases. This CDR3 is 16 amino acids long. CDR3 sequence (DNA): TGTGCCAGTAGTATTTTACTAGCGGGGGGGTTTGAGACCCAGTACTTC. It encodes CASSILLAGGFETQYF.

The chain uses TRBV7-2 and TRBJ1-4, with D possibly TRBD1 on 5 matching bases. The CDR3 runs to 17 residues. Trimming removed 4 bases from V and 8 bases from J, with 23 bases in between. Germline-derived CDR1 and CDR2 are SGHTA and FQGNSA. The CDR3 here is CASSWQGGWDHGEKLFF. The CDR3 nucleotides are TGTGCCAGCAGCTGGCAGGGAGGGTGGGACCATGGAGAAAAACTGTTTTTT.

The chain recombines TRBV18 with TRBJ2-3; D gene ambiguous. V was trimmed by 4 bases and J by 0 bases, leaving 8 bases between them. Per the germline V gene, CDR1 is KGHSH and CDR2 is LQKENI. The CDR3 has 14 amino acids. The CDR3 DNA reads TGTGCCAGCTCACTGTACTCTAGCACAGATACGCAGTATTTT. Its protein product is CASSLYSSTDTQYF.

The rearrangement joins TRBV19 to TRBJ2-1; no clear D gene. Germline lookup yields CDR1 LNHDA and CDR2 SQIVND (reference sequence). The CDR3 is made up of 12 amino acids. V was clipped by 3 bases and J by 9 bases, with 9 bases between them. For the CDR3, the DNA is TGTGCCAGTAGTATGTCAGAGTTTGAGCAGTTCTTC. Amino acids: CASSMSEFEQFF.

This sequence joins TRBV27 and TRBJ1-3, with 12 bases fitting TRBD1. The length of the CDR3 is 16 residues. The trim removed 5 bases at V and 4 bases at J, leaving 6 bases unmatched. CDR1 is MNHEY and CDR2 is SMNVEV in the germline V gene (reference sequence). CDR3 bases: TGTGCCAGCAGTGGGACAGGGGGCGCGATAGGAAACACCATATATTTT. Protein: CASSGTGGAIGNTIYF.

V and J are TRBV11-3 and TRBJ2-2, with unresolved D. Germline V gives CDR1 SGHNT, CDR2 YENEEA. This CDR3 region has 11 residues. The ends were cut back, 1 base at V and 6 bases at J, with 0 bases in the middle. The CDR3: CASSLAGELFF. The CDR3, as DNA: TGTGCCAGCAGCTTAGCCGGGGAGCTGTTTTTT.

This clone was recorded only once. This chain links TRBV27 with TRBJ2-1; 7 nucleotides agree with TRBD1. The CDR3 has 15 residues. The germline V gene encodes CDR1 MNHEY and CDR2 SMNVEV (reference sequence). Trimming at V came to 7 bases and at J to 6 bases, leaving 12 bases not matched to a gene. The DNA for the CDR3 is TGTGCCAGCAATCCATTAAGGGACAGTACCAATGAGCAGTTCTTC. Translated, it gives CASNPLRDSTNEQFF.

The sample holds a few counts of this clone. The chain has TRBV29-1 and TRBJ1-2; D not resolved. The CDR3 sequence is 12 residues long. Germline V gives CDR1 SQVTM, CDR2 ANQGSEA. The germline V and J ends were trimmed by 1 base and 4 bases, with 7 bases remaining between them. The CDR3 nucleotides read TGCAGCGTTGAAGGAGGGTTCTATGGCTACACCTTC. It is translated as CSVEGGFYGYTF. Combining the CDR3 with reference TRBV29-1 and TRBJ1-2 gives the whole variable domain SAVISQKPSRDICQRGTSLTIQCQVDSQVTMMFWYRQQPGQSLTLIATANQGSEATYESGFVIDKFPISRPNLTFSTLTVSNMSPEDSSIYLCSVEGGFYGYTFGSGTRLTVV.

This clone was seen only a few times. This sequence joins TRBV5-4 and TRBJ2-7; a weak D match, TRBD2 (5 bases). CDR3 length: 13 residues. Trimming left V 1 base short and J 1 base short, with 6 bases between. Germline lookup yields CDR1 SGHNT and CDR2 YYREEE (reference sequence). CDR3 region: CASSLRGSYEQYF. CDR3 coding DNA: TGTGCCAGCAGCTTGCGGGGATCCTACGAGCAGTACTTC. The entire variable domain, with the rest obtained from reference TRBV5-4 and TRBJ2-7, is as follows: ETGVTQSPTHLIKTRGQQVTLRCSSQSGHNTVSWYQQALGQGPQFIFQYYREEENGRGNFPPRFSGLQFPNYSSELNVNALELDDSALYLCASSLRGSYEQYFGPGTRLTVT.

The count of this clone is one. The chain has TRBV11-2 and TRBJ2-3; 7 nucleotides line up with TRBD2. The CDR3 spans 17 residues. The V gene end was trimmed by 1 base and the J gene end by 2 bases; junction bases not matched to a gene: 9. Per germline, CDR1 SGHAT and CDR2 FQNNGV. CDR3 loop: CASSLGASGKSTDTQYF. The CDR3 bases are TGTGCCAGCAGCTTAGGTGCTAGCGGAAAATCCACAGATACGCAGTATTTT.

The chain links TRBV21-1 to TRBJ1-5; the table's D call of TRBD1 was not tested on the DNA. TRBV21-1 is described as a pseudogene. The CDR3 sequence is 18 residues long. As DNA, the CDR3 is TGTGCCAGCAGCAGTGACAGGGGCGGCCCGGGGAGCAATCAGCCCCAGCATTTT. The encoded protein is CASSSDRGGPGSNQPQHF.

V is TRBV19 and J is TRBJ2-7; D possibly uses TRBD1 or TRBD2 (6 bases each). Trimming removed 5 bases at V and 2 bases at J, with 13 bases between. CDR3 length: 14 residues. CDR1 is LNHDA, CDR2 SQIVND, per germline (reference sequence). CDR3 amino acids: CASSGPRGPYEQYF. CDR3 in DNA: TGTGCCAGTAGTGGGCCTCGGGGGCCCTACGAGCAGTACTTC.

Notes on this clone: The same CDR3 can be traced to other DNA sequences in this sample. The V and J genes are TRBV7-2 and TRBJ1-1; D is uncertain. Germline V lookup: CDR1 SGHTA, CDR2 FQGNSA. The CDR3 consists of 15 residues. V was cut by 0 bases and J by 1 base, with 9 bases left in between. The CDR3 region has the DNA TGTGCCAGCAGCTTAGCTATCGAGAGGAACACTGAAGCTTTCTTT. This sequence encodes CASSLAIERNTEAFF.

The chain couples TRBV29-1 to TRBJ2-5, with D perhaps TRBD1 (6 bases). Trimming left V 4 bases short and J 2 bases short, with 11 bases between. Germline values: CDR1 SQVTM, CDR2 ANQGSEA. This CDR3 region has 13 residues. CDR3 amino acids: CSVGRDTQETQYF. The CDR3 DNA reads as TGCAGCGTTGGACGGGACACACAAGAGACCCAGTACTTC.

The chain joins TRBV5-6 to TRBJ2-1; D may match TRBD1 or TRBD2 (5 bases each). V lost 3 bases and J 6 bases, leaving 7 bases between the germline ends. Germline CDR1 SGHDT, CDR2 YYEEEE. The CDR3 contains 12 residues. Here the CDR3 DNA reads TGTGCCAGCAGCTGGGGGACCAATGAGCAGTTCTTC. This codes for CASSWGTNEQFF. Using reference TRBV5-6 and TRBJ2-1 for the parts outside the CDR3, the full variable domain is DAGVTQSPTHLIKTRGQQVTLRCSPKSGHDTVSWYQQALGQGPQFIFQYYEEEERQRGNFPDRFSGHQFPNYSSELNVNALLLGDSALYLCASSWGTNEQFFGPGTRLTVL.

V is TRBV11-2 and J is TRBJ2-3; the match to TRBD1 covers 8 bases. The ends lost 5 bases at V and 0 bases at J; junction bases unmatched: 10. The germline V gene encodes CDR1 SGHAT and CDR2 FQNNGV. The CDR3 has 17 amino acids. The CDR3 reads CASSQDLRQGSTDTQYF. CDR3 DNA: TGTGCCAGCAGCCAAGATTTGAGACAGGGGAGCACAGATACGCAGTATTTT.